The clone carrying this T cell receptor (beta chain) was found a few times. The antigen is not known. This specimen belongs to a study of tumor-infiltrating lymphocytes in localized non-small cell lung cancer. Findings and caveats of the study: Different pieces of the same tissue were used for each assay.

The germline V gene encodes CDR1 MNHEY and CDR2 SVGAGI. The V gene lost 8 bases and the J gene lost 1 base, with 5 bases spanning the gap. There are 11 residues in the CDR3. Libraries were prepared by immunoSEQ multiplex PCR; TCRdb keeps only in-frame clonotypes and omits some of them. Among just over 7,000 clones listed, about 70% were seen once. This chain uses TRBV6-5 with TRBJ2-5; D is uncertain. The receptor was isolated from a human donor with non-small cell lung cancer. Sequencing used uninvolved lung tissue not adjacent to the tumor. The DNA of the CDR3 is TGTGCCAGCGGCTTCCAAGAGACCCAGTACTTC. Residues: CASGFQETQYF.